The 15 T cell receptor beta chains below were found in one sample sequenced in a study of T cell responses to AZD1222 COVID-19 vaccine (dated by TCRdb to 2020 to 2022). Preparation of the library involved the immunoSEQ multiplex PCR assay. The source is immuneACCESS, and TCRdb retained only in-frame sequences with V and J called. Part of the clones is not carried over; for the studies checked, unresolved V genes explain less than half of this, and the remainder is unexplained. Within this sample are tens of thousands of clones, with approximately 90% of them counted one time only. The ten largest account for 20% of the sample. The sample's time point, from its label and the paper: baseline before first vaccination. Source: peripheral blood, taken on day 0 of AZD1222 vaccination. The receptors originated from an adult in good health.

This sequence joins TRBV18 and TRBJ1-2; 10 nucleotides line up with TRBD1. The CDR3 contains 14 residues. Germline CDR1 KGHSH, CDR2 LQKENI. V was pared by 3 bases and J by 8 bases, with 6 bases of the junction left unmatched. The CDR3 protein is CASSPGQGSRGYTF. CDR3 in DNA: TGTGCCAGCTCACCGGGACAGGGGTCTAGGGGCTACACCTTC.

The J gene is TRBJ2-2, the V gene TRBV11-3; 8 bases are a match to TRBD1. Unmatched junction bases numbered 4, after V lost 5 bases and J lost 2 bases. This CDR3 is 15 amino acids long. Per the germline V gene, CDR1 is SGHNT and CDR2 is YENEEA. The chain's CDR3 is CASSPGQGNTGELFF. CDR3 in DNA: TGTGCCAGCAGCCCCGGACAGGGTAACACCGGGGAGCTGTTTTTT. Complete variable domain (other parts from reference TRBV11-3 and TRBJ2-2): EAGVVQSPRYKIIEKKQPVAFWCNPISGHNTLYWYLQNLGQGPELLIRYENEEAVDDSQLPKDRFSAERLKGVDSTLKIQPAELGDSAVYLCASSPGQGNTGELFFGEGSRLTVL.

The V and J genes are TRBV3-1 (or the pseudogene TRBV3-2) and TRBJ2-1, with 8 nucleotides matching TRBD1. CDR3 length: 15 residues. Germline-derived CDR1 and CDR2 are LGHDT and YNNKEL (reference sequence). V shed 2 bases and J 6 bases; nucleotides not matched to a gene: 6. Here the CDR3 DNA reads TGTGCCAGCAGCCAACAGACAGGGGCCGGCAATGAGCAGTTCTTC. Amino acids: CASSQQTGAGNEQFF.

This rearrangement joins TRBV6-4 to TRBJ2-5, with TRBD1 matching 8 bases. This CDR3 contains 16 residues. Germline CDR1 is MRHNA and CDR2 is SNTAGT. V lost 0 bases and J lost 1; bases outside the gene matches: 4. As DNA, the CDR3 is TGTGCCAGCAGTGACTCGGCGGGGACAGGCCAAGAGACCCAGTACTTC. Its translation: CASSDSAGTGQETQYF.

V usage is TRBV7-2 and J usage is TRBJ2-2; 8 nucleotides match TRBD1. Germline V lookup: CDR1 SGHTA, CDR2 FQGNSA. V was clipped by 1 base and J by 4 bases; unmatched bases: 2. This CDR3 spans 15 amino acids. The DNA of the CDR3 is TGTGCCAGCAGCTTAGAAACAGGGGGCACCGGGGAGCTGTTTTTT. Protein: CASSLETGGTGELFF.

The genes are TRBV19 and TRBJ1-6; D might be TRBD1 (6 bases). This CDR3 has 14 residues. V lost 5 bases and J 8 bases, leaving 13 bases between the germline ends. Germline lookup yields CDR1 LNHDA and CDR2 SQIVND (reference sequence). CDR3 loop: CASSAGGAYSPLHF. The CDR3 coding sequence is TGTGCCAGTAGTGCTGGGGGGGCCTATTCACCCCTCCACTTT.

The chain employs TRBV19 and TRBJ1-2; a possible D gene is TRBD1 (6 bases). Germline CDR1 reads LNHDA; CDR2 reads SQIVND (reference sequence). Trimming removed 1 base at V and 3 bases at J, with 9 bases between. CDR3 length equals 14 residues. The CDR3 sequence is CASSIVHRDYGYTF. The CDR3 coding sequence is TGTGCCAGTAGTATAGTCCACAGGGACTATGGCTACACCTTC. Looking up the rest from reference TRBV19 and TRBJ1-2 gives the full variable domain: DGGITQSPKYLFRKEGQNVTLSCEQNLNHDAMYWYRQDPGQGLRLIYYSQIVNDFQKGDIAEGYSVSREKKESFPLTVTSAQKNPTAFYLCASSIVHRDYGYTFGSGTRLTVV.

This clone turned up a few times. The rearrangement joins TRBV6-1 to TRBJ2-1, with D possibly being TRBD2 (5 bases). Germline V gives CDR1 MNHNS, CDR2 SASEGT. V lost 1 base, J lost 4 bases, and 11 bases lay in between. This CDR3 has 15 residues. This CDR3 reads CASSEGLAEYNEQFF. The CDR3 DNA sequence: TGTGCCAGCAGTGAAGGCCTAGCAGAGTACAATGAGCAGTTCTTC.

The CDR3: CASSQDPWTEYEQYF. In nucleotides, the CDR3 is TGTGCCAGCAGCCAAGATCCGTGGACAGAATACGAGCAGTACTTC. The chain carries TRBV3-1 (or the pseudogene TRBV3-2) and TRBJ2-7, with D tentatively TRBD1 (6 bases). Germline CDR1 LGHDT, CDR2 YNNKEL (reference sequence). The CDR3 sequence is 15 residues long. V was shortened by 0 bases and J by 4 bases, with 13 bases between the two germline ends.

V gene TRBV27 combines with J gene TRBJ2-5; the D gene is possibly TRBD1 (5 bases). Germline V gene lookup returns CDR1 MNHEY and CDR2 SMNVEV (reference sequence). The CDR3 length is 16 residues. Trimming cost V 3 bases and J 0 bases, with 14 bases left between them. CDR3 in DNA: TGTGCCAGCAGTTTGCAGGGCGTGGGTCACCAAGAGACCCAGTACTTC. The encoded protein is CASSLQGVGHQETQYF.

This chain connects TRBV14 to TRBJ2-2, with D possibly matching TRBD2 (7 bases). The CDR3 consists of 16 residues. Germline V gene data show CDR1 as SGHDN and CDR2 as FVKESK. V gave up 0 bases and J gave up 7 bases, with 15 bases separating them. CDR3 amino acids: CASSQDRGAQGGELFF. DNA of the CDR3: TGTGCCAGCAGCCAAGATCGGGGGGCCCAAGGCGGGGAGCTGTTTTTT. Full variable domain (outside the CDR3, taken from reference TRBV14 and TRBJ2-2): EAGVTQFPSHSVIEKGQTVTLRCDPISGHDNLYWYRRVMGKEIKFLLHFVKESKQDESGMPNNRFLAERTGGTYSTLKVQPAELEDSGVYFCASSQDRGAQGGELFFGEGSRLTVL.

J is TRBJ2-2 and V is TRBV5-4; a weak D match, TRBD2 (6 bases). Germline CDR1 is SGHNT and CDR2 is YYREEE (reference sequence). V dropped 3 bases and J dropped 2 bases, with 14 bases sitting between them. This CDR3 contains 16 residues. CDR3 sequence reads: CASSSARDSNTGELFF. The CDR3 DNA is TGTGCCAGCAGCTCAGCCAGGGACTCCAACACCGGGGAGCTGTTTTTT.

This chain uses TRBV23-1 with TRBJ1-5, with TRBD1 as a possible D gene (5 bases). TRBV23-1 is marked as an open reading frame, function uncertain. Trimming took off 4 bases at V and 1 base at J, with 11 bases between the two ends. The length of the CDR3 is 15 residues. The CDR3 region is CASSPRRDSNQPQHF. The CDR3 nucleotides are TGCGCCAGCAGTCCCCGGAGGGACAGCAATCAGCCCCAGCATTTT.

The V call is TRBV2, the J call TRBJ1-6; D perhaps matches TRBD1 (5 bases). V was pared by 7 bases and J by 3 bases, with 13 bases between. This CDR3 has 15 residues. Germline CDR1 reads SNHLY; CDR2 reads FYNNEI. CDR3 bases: TGTGCCAGCACGCAGGACAACGTCTATAATTCACCCCTCCACTTT. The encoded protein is CASTQDNVYNSPLHF.

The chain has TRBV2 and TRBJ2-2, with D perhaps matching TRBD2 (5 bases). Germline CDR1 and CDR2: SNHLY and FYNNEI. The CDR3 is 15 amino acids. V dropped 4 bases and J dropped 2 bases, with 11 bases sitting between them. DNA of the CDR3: TGTGCCAGCAGTGGGGAGAGACTAAACACCGGGGAGCTGTTTTTT. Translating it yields CASSGERLNTGELFF.